The 27 T cell receptor beta chains below all came from one sample that was sequenced in a study of blood T cell repertoires in COVID-19 (dated by TCRdb to the early 2020s). The library relied on the immunoSEQ multiplex PCR assay. This immuneACCESS table, as held by TCRdb, lists in-frame sequences with V and J called but not all clones. Of the missing ones, under half trace to an unresolved V gene in checked studies; the others have no known cause. In all, the sample holds approximately 120,000 clones, and less than 85% of those were seen once. The ten largest make up 18% of the sample. The sample comprised peripheral blood. The receptors originated from a woman in her fifties or sixties with acute or convalescent COVID-19.

V is TRBV11-2 and J is TRBJ2-7; 8 bases match TRBD2. The V gene end was trimmed by 6 bases and the J gene end by 5 bases; junction bases not matched to a gene: 12. The CDR3 extends over 15 amino acids. Germline-derived CDR1 and CDR2 are SGHAT and FQNNGV. The CDR3 nucleotides read TGTGCCAGCAGTCCCCCGGGAGGGTCAGACCACGAGCAGTACTTC. Encoded protein: CASSPPGGSDHEQYF.

The V call is TRBV7-3, the J call TRBJ2-3; 8 bases fit TRBD1. Losses at the gene ends were 5 bases for V and 2 bases for J; bases not matched to a gene: 6. Germline CDR1 is SGHTA and CDR2 is FQGTGA. The length of the CDR3 is 15 residues. CDR3 sequence reads: CASSPRQGYTDTQYF. The CDR3 bases are TGTGCCAGCAGCCCTAGACAGGGGTACACAGATACGCAGTATTTT.

The chain joins TRBV30 to TRBJ1-4, with TRBD1 as a possible D gene (6 bases). The V end lost 4 bases, the J end lost 6 bases, and 18 bases lay between the germline ends. The germline CDR1 and CDR2 sequences are GTSNPN and SVGIG (reference sequence). CDR3 length: 15 amino acids. CDR3 DNA sequence: TGTGCCTGGAACGAGGGGGATGGCAGGGATGAAAAACTGTTTTTT. This translates into CAWNEGDGRDEKLFF.

The V and J genes are TRBV10-3 and TRBJ2-1; 8 bases agree with TRBD1. The CDR3 is made up of 16 amino acids. Germline trimming cut 0 bases from V and 2 bases from J; bases unmatched to any gene: 3. The V gene's germline CDR1 is ENHRY and CDR2 SYGVKD. The CDR3 reads CAISESEDRAYNEQFF. Written as DNA, the CDR3 is TGTGCCATCAGTGAGTCAGAGGACAGGGCCTACAATGAGCAGTTCTTC.

This clone occurred once. V gene TRBV14 combines with J gene TRBJ2-7; a possible D gene is TRBD2 (6 bases). The CDR3 extends over 15 amino acids. CDR1 and CDR2 from the germline V gene are SGHDN and FVKESK. The V end lost 0 bases, the J end lost 10 bases, and 19 bases lay between the germline ends. CDR3 residues: CASSQEWGVGGNQYF. The DNA for the CDR3 is TGTGCCAGCAGCCAAGAGTGGGGCGTGGGCGGGAACCAGTACTTC.

This clone was observed a handful of times. J is TRBJ1-1 and V is TRBV12-3 or TRBV12-4; maybe TRBD1 (5 bases). V was pared by 6 bases and J by 4 bases, with 12 bases between. CDR3 size: 13 residues. CDR3 DNA sequence: TGTGCCAGCAGCCTGACAGTTTCCACTGAAGCTTTCTTT. Translation gives CASSLTVSTEAFF.

A word on this clone: An end of the junction does not agree with germline; a read error may underlie this. This chain uses TRBV12-3 or TRBV12-4 with TRBJ1-2, with D unclear. The CDR3 loop spans 12 amino acids. CDR3 nucleotides: TGTGCCAGCAGTTACTATGGTTATGACTACACCTTC. Its translation is CASSYYGYDYTF.

This clone was counted once. The chain has TRBV19 and TRBJ2-5, with a weak D call TRBD2 (6 bases). The CDR3 length is 11 residues. The V end was cut by 3 bases, the J end by 8 bases, with 7 bases between. Germline V gene lookup returns CDR1 LNHDA and CDR2 SQIVND (reference sequence). The DNA of the CDR3 is TGTGCCAGTAGTATCGGGGGTACCCAGTACTTC. Protein sequence: CASSIGGTQYF.

The chain recombines TRBV4-2 with TRBJ1-4; D is perhaps TRBD1 (5 bases). CDR3 length: 16 residues. Germline values: CDR1 LGHNA, CDR2 YNFKEQ. Trimming left V 1 base short and J 5 bases short, with 14 bases between. This chain's CDR3 is CASSQGQGRINEKLFF. The CDR3 DNA reads TGTGCCAGCAGCCAAGGTCAGGGCCGTATCAATGAAAAACTGTTTTTT.

A few counts support this clone. The V call is TRBV18, the J call TRBJ2-7; 8 bases agree with TRBD1. J lost 7 bases, V lost 0 bases, and 11 bases had no gene match. The CDR3 has 16 residues. Germline V lookup: CDR1 KGHSH, CDR2 LQKENI. The CDR3 spells CASSPPAIDRGGEQYF. CDR3 nucleotide sequence: TGTGCCAGCTCACCACCCGCAATCGACAGGGGAGGAGAGCAGTACTTC.

This clone was observed a few times. The rearrangement links TRBV12-3 or TRBV12-4 to TRBJ1-1, with D possibly TRBD1 on 6 matching bases. V lost 3 bases to trimming and J lost 4 bases, with 9 bases between them. This CDR3 region has 13 residues. This CDR3 reads CASSFEGVTEAFF. CDR3 DNA: TGTGCCAGCAGTTTTGAGGGGGTCACTGAAGCTTTCTTT.

CDR3 sequence (DNA): TGTGCCAGCAGCTTGGGCAGAACAGGGGGCGGGGAGACCCAGTACTTC. Encoded protein: CASSLGRTGGGETQYF. The chain is built from TRBV7-8 and TRBJ2-5, with TRBD1 matching 9 bases. The V gene's germline CDR1 is SGHVS and CDR2 FQNEAQ. The CDR3 spans 16 residues. The ends lost 3 bases at V and 5 bases at J; junction bases unmatched: 10.

This chain joins TRBV15 and TRBJ2-5; TRBD2 might be the D (6 bases). This CDR3 is 15 amino acids long. The V gene lost 7 bases and the J gene lost 7 bases, with 22 bases spanning the gap. Looked up from germline, CDR1 is LNHNV and CDR2 is YYDKDF (reference sequence). The CDR3 reads CATNRGLFTARTQYF. CDR3 sequence (DNA): TGTGCCACCAACCGGGGACTTTTCACCGCTAGGACCCAGTACTTC.

The CDR3 nucleotides read TGTGCCAGCAGCTTAACAAAGGGTCGAGCGGGAGGGCCGATACCCTACGAGCAGTACTTC. This codes for CASSLTKGRAGGPIPYEQYF. The chain uses TRBV7-3 and TRBJ2-7, with 10 bases fitting TRBD2. In germline, CDR1 is SGHTA, CDR2 FQGTGA. Germline trimming cut 0 bases from V and 2 bases from J; bases unmatched to any gene: 16. The length of the CDR3 is 20 residues.

With respect to this clone: Other DNA sequences in the sample encode the same CDR3. The V and J genes are TRBV3-1 (or the pseudogene TRBV3-2) and TRBJ1-5, with unresolved D. V dropped 1 base and J dropped 7 bases, with 5 bases sitting between them. The germline CDR1 and CDR2 sequences are LGHDT and YNNKEL (reference sequence). CDR3 size: 12 residues. CDR3 loop: CASSQGGQPQHF. CDR3 in DNA: TGTGCCAGCAGCCAAGGCGGCCAGCCCCAGCATTTT.

This clone was seen only a few times. The CDR3 DNA sequence: TGTGCCAGCAGTTTATGGGGCTCAGGTCGCAGCACAGATACGCAGTATTTT. Encoded protein: CASSLWGSGRSTDTQYF. The J gene is TRBJ2-3, the V gene TRBV28; D unclear. CDR1 and CDR2 from the germline V gene are MDHEN and SYDVKM. The CDR3 loop spans 17 amino acids. V was clipped by 0 bases and J by 0 bases, with 13 bases between them. Drawing the rest from reference TRBV28 and TRBJ2-3, the complete variable domain is DVKVTQSSRYLVKRTGEKVFLECVQDMDHENMFWYRQDPGLGLRLIYFSYDVKMKEKGDIPEGYSVSREKKERFSLILESASTNQTSMYLCASSLWGSGRSTDTQYFGPGTRLTVL.

This clone was counted between two and nine times. The chain recombines TRBV24-1 with TRBJ2-7; possible D gene TRBD2, 5 bases. CDR3 length: 10 residues. V was shortened by 9 bases and J by 6 bases, with 8 bases between the two germline ends. The germline CDR1 and CDR2 sequences are KGHDR and SFDVKD. CDR3 loop: CATDEGEQYF. The CDR3 DNA is TGTGCCACCGACGAGGGCGAGCAGTACTTC.

The V call is TRBV21-1, the J call TRBJ1-4; the D call of TRBD1 is as the table states it, not checked on the DNA. TRBV21-1 is flagged as a pseudogene. This CDR3 is 18 amino acids long. The CDR3 is CASSKDGDRRFSGEKLFF. For the CDR3, the DNA is TGTGCCAGCAGCAAAGATGGAGACAGGCGCTTTTCGGGCGAAAAACTGTTTTTT.

The chain carries TRBV29-1 and TRBJ2-1, with TRBD2 matching 8 bases. The CDR3 extends over 13 amino acids. The germline V gene has CDR1 SQVTM and CDR2 ANQGSEA. The J segment lost 7 bases and the V segment lost 4 bases, leaving 6 bases of the junction unmatched. The CDR3, as DNA: TGCAGCGTTGTTCGGGGGGGGTTTAATGAGCAGTTCTTC. It yields the protein CSVVRGGFNEQFF.

The J gene is TRBJ2-5, the V gene TRBV6-5; 7 bases agree with TRBD2. The trim removed 6 bases at V and 1 base at J, leaving 2 bases unmatched. Germline values: CDR1 MNHEY, CDR2 SVGAGI. CDR3 length: 13 residues. The CDR3 DNA reads TGTGCCAGCAGAAGCGGGGCCCAAGAGACCCAGTACTTC. It translates to CASRSGAQETQYF.

CDR3 amino acids: CASSGLAGVQYF. DNA for the CDR3: TGTGCCAGCAGTGGACTAGCGGGAGTCCAGTACTTC. This chain connects TRBV6-2 or TRBV6-3 to TRBJ2-7; 13 bases match TRBD2. V lost 5 bases to trimming and J lost 10 bases; unmatched junction nucleotides: 2. There are 12 residues in the CDR3. Germline V lookup: CDR1 MNHEY, CDR2 SVGEGT.

This sequence joins TRBV10-3 and TRBJ2-1, with D possibly TRBD2 on 7 matching bases. The CDR3 sequence is 15 residues long. With 3 bases removed from V and 1 base from J, the gap between germline ends came to 10 bases. The germline V gene has CDR1 ENHRY and CDR2 SYGVKD. The CDR3 sequence: CAISDGGPSYNEQFF. DNA of the CDR3: TGTGCCATCAGTGACGGGGGGCCTTCCTACAATGAGCAGTTCTTC.

This chain links TRBV4-2 with TRBJ2-5; TRBD2 agrees at 10 bases. Germline values: CDR1 LGHNA, CDR2 YNFKEQ. CDR3 size: 17 residues. Unmatched junction bases numbered 7, after V lost 1 base and J lost 2 bases. The CDR3 is CASSQGGDSGGQETQYF. DNA of the CDR3: TGTGCCAGCAGCCAAGGGGGCGATAGCGGGGGGCAAGAGACCCAGTACTTC.

This rearrangement joins TRBV3-1 (or the pseudogene TRBV3-2) to TRBJ2-7, with 10 bases identical to TRBD2. This CDR3 comprises 16 residues. V was clipped by 4 bases and J by 1 base; unmatched bases: 7. Per germline, CDR1 LGHDT and CDR2 YNNKEL (reference sequence). This CDR3 is CASSLSGLAESYEQYF. The CDR3 nucleotides are TGTGCCAGCAGCCTTTCCGGACTAGCGGAATCCTACGAGCAGTACTTC.

The chain has TRBV25-1 and TRBJ2-2; 7 nucleotides line up with TRBD1. The V gene end was trimmed by 6 bases and the J gene end by 5 bases; junction bases not matched to a gene: 9. This CDR3 region has 15 residues. Germline CDR1 is MGHDK and CDR2 is SYGVNS. In DNA form, the CDR3 reads TGTGCCAGCAGCCGACAGGGCTTCGGGACCGGGGAGCTGTTTTTT. Protein product: CASSRQGFGTGELFF.

This clone was recorded a few times. The rearrangement joins TRBV20-1 to TRBJ2-7; D is uncertain. V lost 3 bases and J 0 bases, leaving 6 bases between the germline ends. This CDR3 has 12 amino acids. CDR1 DFQATT and CDR2 SNEGSKA come from the germline V gene (reference sequence). DNA for the CDR3: TGCAGTGCTAGTTCTAACTCCTACGAGCAGTACTTC. Translating it yields CSASSNSYEQYF.

The chain joins TRBV15 to TRBJ2-6; 8 bases are shared with TRBD1. The V segment lost 5 bases and the J segment 0 bases; nucleotides outside the gene matches: 6. The V gene's germline CDR1 is LNHNV and CDR2 YYDKDF (reference sequence). The CDR3 runs 17 residues. The DNA of the CDR3 is TGTGCCACCAGCGGGACAGGACGGATCTCTGGGGCCAACGTCCTGACTTTC. Translated: CATSGTGRISGANVLTF.